Below are 7 T cell receptor beta chains sequenced from a single sample in a study of cytomegalovirus exposure and HLA in healthy donors. The assay was immunoSEQ multiplex PCR, and TCRdb's table has in-frame clones only and misses some. The table shows 220,000 or so clones, with roughly 84% occurring only once. The sequenced sample was PBMCs. Receptor source: a woman in her twenties or thirties in good health and CMV-seropositive.

This chain connects TRBV5-1 to TRBJ2-6; 7 bases align to TRBD1. The CDR3 runs to 17 residues. Germline V gives CDR1 SGHRS, CDR2 YFSETQ. Trimming took 5 bases from V and 1 from J; bases not matched to a gene: 9. Written as DNA, the CDR3 is TGCGCCAGCAGGAGGCCGGGACAGCCTTCTGGGGCCAACGTCCTGACTTTC. Its protein is CASRRPGQPSGANVLTF.

The gene calls are TRBV6-6 and TRBJ1-3; D possibly corresponds to TRBD1 (6 bases). With 4 bases removed from V and 0 bases from J, the gap between germline ends came to 10 bases. The CDR3 has 15 residues. Germline lookup yields CDR1 MNHNY and CDR2 SVGAGI (reference sequence). CDR3 sequence reads: CASSSGQSSGNTIYF. CDR3 nucleotide sequence: TGTGCCAGCAGTTCAGGACAGAGCTCTGGAAACACCATATATTTT.

V and J are TRBV27 and TRBJ1-1; D unresolved. With 4 bases removed from V and 3 bases from J, the gap between germline ends came to 6 bases. The CDR3 contains 12 residues. Germline V lookup: CDR1 MNHEY, CDR2 SMNVEV (reference sequence). CDR3 amino acids: CASSSIYTEAFF. In DNA form, the CDR3 reads TGTGCCAGCAGTTCAATCTACACTGAAGCTTTCTTT.

This clone turned up a few times. The chain carries TRBV6-5 and TRBJ2-7; 8 bases are a match to TRBD2. The CDR3 runs 15 residues. Germline CDR1 and CDR2: MNHEY and SVGAGI. J lost 0 bases, V lost 0 bases, and 1 base had no gene match. CDR3 region: CASSYSSGGSYEQYF. CDR3 sequence (DNA): TGTGCCAGCAGTTACTCAAGCGGGGGCTCCTACGAGCAGTACTTC.

V is TRBV5-4 and J is TRBJ2-7; D is possibly TRBD1 (5 bases). The germline V gene encodes CDR1 SGHNT and CDR2 YYREEE (reference sequence). Deletions cut 0 bases from V and 2 bases from J, with 15 bases between. The CDR3 length is 16 residues. As DNA, the CDR3 is TGTGCCAGCAGCTTGGGGGGCACTACTTTTCCCTACGAGCAGTACTTC. This codes for CASSLGGTTFPYEQYF.

V gene TRBV6-5 combines with J gene TRBJ1-1; 9 bases line up with TRBD1. J was trimmed by 10 bases and V by 2 bases; bases with no gene match: 5. The V gene's germline CDR1 is MNHEY and CDR2 SVGAGI. CDR3 length: 13 amino acids. The CDR3 spells CASSYRDRDGAFF. The CDR3, as DNA: TGTGCCAGCAGTTACCGGGACAGGGATGGAGCTTTCTTT.

This clone was recorded a few times. The chain uses TRBV2 and TRBJ1-5; D gene unclear. Germline values: CDR1 SNHLY, CDR2 FYNNEI. The germline V and J ends were trimmed by 0 bases and 4 bases, with 7 bases remaining between them. This CDR3 contains 14 residues. In DNA form, the CDR3 reads TGTGCCAGCAGTGAAGCGGAAAGGAATCAGCCCCAGCATTTT. It specifies CASSEAERNQPQHF.